Shown below are 24 T cell receptor beta chains from a single sample sequenced in a study of tumor and adjacent non-tumor tissue in lung cancer. Three rounds of nested PCR, following a modified ARM-PCR protocol, produced the TCRbeta library. TCRdb re-derived calls from the multiplex PCR reads in MiXCR, one entry per CDR3 protein. Among 60,000 to 95,000 distinct CDR3 sequences listed, around four fifths were seen once. The template was RNA from unsorted bulk tissue. Sequencing was done on a sample of lung tumor tissue. These receptor sequences come from a woman aged 45-65 years with non-small cell lung cancer.

A single count supports this clonotype. Given the absence of the conserved phenylalanine or tryptophan at the CDR3 end, a read error is likely. The chain employs TRBV28 and TRBJ2-7; 7 nucleotides agree with TRBD2. V trimming: 5 bases; J trimming: 5 bases; junction bases outside the gene matches: 12. Germline V gives CDR1 MDHEN, CDR2 SYDVKM. The CDR3 runs 15 residues. CDR3 protein: CASSRQRERSDEQYL. Here the CDR3 DNA reads TGTGCCAGCAGTCGCCAGCGGGAACGGAGCGACGAGCAGTACTTA.

Comments on this clonotype: A much larger clone sits a single nucleotide away, making a read error possible. The rearrangement joins TRBV5-5 to TRBJ2-7, with D possibly being TRBD1 (5 bases). Between the trimmed V and J ends, which lost 1 base and 2 bases, there was a span of 13 bases. CDR3 length equals 15 residues. CDR1 is SGHKS and CDR2 is YYEKEE in the germline V gene (reference sequence). CDR3 nucleotides: TGTGCCAGCAGCTTGCGTCAGGGTAAGACCTACGAGCAGTACTTC. It encodes CASSLRQGKTYEQYF.

A word on this clonotype: One junction end does not reproduce the germline sequence, and a read error may be involved. The chain carries TRBV4-2 and TRBJ2-1, with D possibly matching TRBD2 (6 bases). The CDR3 loop spans 16 amino acids. Per the germline V gene, CDR1 is LGHNA and CDR2 is YNFKEQ. The CDR3 reads CASSQGGSGDYSEQLF. In DNA, the CDR3 is TGTGCCAGCAGCCAAGGGGGTAGCGGAGACTACAGTGAACAGTTGTTC.

Comments on this clonotype: A single base separates this from a much larger clone, so it may be a read error. V and J are TRBV24-1 and TRBJ2-2, with D tentatively TRBD1 (6 bases). Germline V CDR1 and CDR2: KGHDR, SFDVKD. V lost 4 bases to trimming and J lost 3 bases, with 14 bases between them. This CDR3 contains 16 residues. The chain's CDR3 is CATSDSGHGYTGELFF. The CDR3 DNA follows: TGTGCCACCAGTGACTCGGGACATGGCTACACCGGGGAGCTGTTTTTT.

The count of this clonotype is one. The final CDR3 position lacks the conserved phenylalanine or tryptophan, pointing to a likely read error. No DNA is shown, since the ends of the CDR3 on it are uncertain; the CDR3 is the one TCRdb lists. The chain joins TRBV15 to TRBJ2-7; TRBD2, the table's D call, was not compared with the DNA. The CDR3 is 16 residues long, counting both termini. Germline CDR1 and CDR2: LNHNV and YYDKDF (reference sequence). CDR3: CATSTTAAGDLYEQYS.

Regarding this clonotype: This is likely a read error, given that the CDR3 carries no conserved phenylalanine or tryptophan at its end. The chain uses TRBV6-5 and TRBJ1-5; D is ambiguous. Germline values: CDR1 MNHEY, CDR2 SVGAGI. CDR3 length equals 16 residues. The CDR3 is CTSSVRGQDSNQPQHY. The CDR3, as DNA: TGTACCAGCAGTGTGCGAGGTCAAGATAGCAATCAGCCCCAGCATTAT.

V and J are TRBV5-1 and TRBJ2-3; D is uncertain. Germline CDR1 reads SGHRS; CDR2 reads YFSETQ. The CDR3 loop spans 14 amino acids. V shed 0 bases and J shed 1 base, with 6 bases lying between them. CDR3 sequence reads: CASSLAQGTDTQYF. The CDR3, as DNA: TGCGCCAGCAGCTTGGCCCAGGGCACAGATACGCAGTATTTT.

The chain is built from TRBV10-1 and TRBJ2-7; tentatively, D is TRBD1 (5 bases). The CDR3 consists of 14 residues. Germline V gene lookup returns CDR1 WNHNN and CDR2 SYGVQD (reference sequence). V gave up 9 bases and J gave up 4 bases, with 19 bases separating them. CDR3 residues: CARNDPGKGYEQYF. DNA of the CDR3: TGCGCCAGAAATGACCCAGGGAAGGGGTACGAGCAGTACTTC.

By share, this clonotype ranks as large. This sequence joins TRBV6-2 or TRBV6-3 and TRBJ1-1; tentative D call: TRBD1 (6 bases). This CDR3 is built from 13 residues. The germline gives CDR1 MNHEY, CDR2 SVGEGT. V lost 0 bases and J lost 11, with 13 bases in between. CDR3 nucleotides: TGTGCCAGCAGTTACTCGAGTGACAGGATCGCTTTCTTT. The encoded protein is CASSYSSDRIAFF.

Note on this clonotype: The junction shows a germline mismatch at one end, possibly a read error. V usage is TRBV6-5 and J usage is TRBJ1-3; D remains ambiguous. The CDR3 consists of 13 residues. Germline loops: CDR1 MNHEY, CDR2 SVGAGI. CDR3 amino acids: CASRGKSGNIIYF. CDR3 coding DNA: TGTGCCAGCAGGGGCAAATCTGGAAACATCATATATTTT.

As for this clonotype: A junction boundary mismatches the germline segment, possibly from a read error. The gene calls are TRBV5-6 and TRBJ2-1; D is possibly TRBD2 (6 bases). The CDR3 totals 12 residues. The germline CDR1 and CDR2 sequences are SGHDT and YYEEEE. CDR3 bases: TGTGTCAGCAGCTTGGCTAGCGATGAGCAGTTCTTC. It codes for CVSSLASDEQFF. The complete variable domain, with remaining parts taken from reference TRBV5-6 and TRBJ2-1, reads DAGVTQSPTHLIKTRGQQVTLRCSPKSGHDTVSWYQQALGQGPQFIFQYYEEEERQRGNFPDRFSGHQFPNYSSELNVNALLLGDSALYLCVSSLASDEQFFGPGTRLTVL.

As regards this clonotype: At one boundary the junction diverges from the germline segment, which might be a read error. This chain's CDR3 is CASSYYRDSSYKQYF. The CDR3 bases are TGTGCCAGCAGTTACTACCGGGACAGTTCCTACAAGCAGTATTTC. J is TRBJ2-7 and V is TRBV6-2 or TRBV6-3; 7 nucleotides line up with TRBD1. This CDR3 contains 15 residues. Germline values: CDR1 MNHEY, CDR2 SVGEGT.

The chain recombines TRBV12-3 or TRBV12-4 with TRBJ2-3; D unresolved. The CDR3 runs 12 residues. V lost 7 bases, J lost 11 bases, and 16 bases lay in between. The CDR3 reads CASTPTVTKQYF. CDR3 nucleotides: TGTGCCAGCACTCCAACCGTGACGAAGCAGTATTTT.

CDR3 protein: CAISESGTSVLKEQFF. The CDR3 DNA sequence: TGTGCCATCAGTGAGTCAGGGACTAGCGTGTTGAAAGAGCAGTTCTTC. The V call is TRBV10-3, the J call TRBJ2-1; 10 nucleotides match TRBD2. CDR3 length: 16 residues. The germline CDR1 and CDR2 sequences are ENHRY and SYGVKD. V trimming: 0 bases; J trimming: 10 bases; junction bases outside the gene matches: 9.

A remark on this clonotype: A much larger clone sits a single nucleotide away, making a read error possible. The V and J genes are TRBV5-1 and TRBJ2-1, with TRBD1 matching 8 bases. Germline V gene data show CDR1 as SGHRS and CDR2 as YFSETQ. The CDR3 extends over 16 amino acids. The CDR3 coding sequence is TGCACCAGCAGCCTCCTCGGACAGGGTGATGACAATGAGCAGTTCTTC. Amino acids: CTSSLLGQGDDNEQFF.

Regarding this clonotype: One end of the junction varies from germline; a read error may be responsible. This chain joins TRBV14 and TRBJ2-5; TRBD1 is a possible D gene (6 bases). The CDR3 extends over 12 amino acids. The germline CDR1 and CDR2 sequences are SGHDN and FVKESK. In nucleotides, the CDR3 is TGTGCCAACAGCTTCCAGGGGGAGACCCAGTACTTC. Translation gives CANSFQGETQYF.

Regarding this clonotype: A read error may produce the germline difference seen at one junction end. The J gene is TRBJ2-1, the V gene TRBV6-5, with TRBD2 identical over 10 bases. This CDR3 has 14 residues. The germline CDR1 and CDR2 sequences are MNHEY and SVGAGI. CDR3 sequence reads: CASCYEREGHEQFF. The DNA for the CDR3 is TGTGCCAGCTGTTACGAGCGGGAGGGCCATGAGCAGTTCTTT.

For this clonotype: The junction and the germline gene differ at one end; a read error may be behind it. The V and J genes are TRBV11-1 and TRBJ2-1; D uncertain. This CDR3 has 15 residues. The germline V gene has CDR1 SGHAT and CDR2 FQDESV (reference sequence). The CDR3 sequence: CASNPTPSTGDEQSF. The CDR3 DNA follows: TGTGCCAGCAACCCGACTCCTTCGACGGGCGATGAGCAGTCCTTT. Supplemented by reference TRBV11-1 and TRBJ2-1, the full variable domain reads EAEVAQSPRYKITEKSQAVAFWCDPISGHATLYWYRQILGQGPELLVQFQDESVVDDSQLPKDRFSAERLKGVDSTLKIQPAELGDSAMYLCASNPTPSTGDEQSFGPGTRLTVL.

This clonotype was found many times. The chain combines TRBV12-1 with TRBJ2-2; the table gives TRBD2 as D, unverified against the DNA. TRBV12-1 is a recognized pseudogene. The CDR3 spans 19 residues. CDR3 sequence reads: CASSLFCKPTRIGTGELFF. The CDR3 DNA reads as TGTGCCAGCAGCTTGTTCTGTAAACCGACTAGAATCGGCACCGGGGAGCTGTTTTTT.

Regarding this clonotype: The junction shows a germline mismatch at one end, possibly a read error. The V gene is TRBV6-1, the J gene TRBJ1-1, with D hard to call. Germline-derived CDR1 and CDR2 are MNHNS and SASEGT. This CDR3 spans 16 amino acids. CDR3 residues: CASSDRWERVNIEAFF. The DNA of the CDR3 is TGCGCCAGCAGTGACCGCTGGGAAAGGGTGAACATTGAAGCTTTCTTT.

The J gene is TRBJ2-3, the V gene TRBV12-3 or TRBV12-4, with 7 bases fitting TRBD1. The CDR3 contains 15 residues. V trimming: 10 bases; J trimming: 0 bases; junction bases outside the gene matches: 10. The CDR3 DNA reads TGTGCCAATAACCGCGACAGGGCTAGCACAGATACGCAGTATTTT. Its protein product is CANNRDRASTDTQYF.

To note about this clonotype: One end of the junction fails to match germline, which may point to a read error. This chain links TRBV6-5 with TRBJ2-1; 9 nucleotides line up with TRBD2. The CDR3 is 17 residues long. Germline V gene lookup returns CDR1 MNHEY and CDR2 SVGAGI. The CDR3 bases are TGTGCTAGCAGTTACCATACTGGCGGGAGGGCCCAAAATGAGCAGTTTTTC. Protein sequence: CASSYHTGGRAQNEQFF.

Worth noting for this clonotype: Its ends do not fully match the called genes, so a read error is possible. The genes are TRBV4-1 and TRBJ2-1; D remains ambiguous. Germline V gene lookup returns CDR1 MGHRA and CDR2 YSYEKL. This CDR3 comprises 16 residues. The CDR3 DNA is TGCGCCAGCAACCAAGTAGACATATTCTCCTACAATAAGCAGTTCTTC. This encodes CASNQVDIFSYNKQFF.

The chain has TRBV15 and TRBJ2-3, with TRBD1 as a possible D gene (5 bases). From germline, CDR1 is LNHNV and CDR2 YYDKDF (reference sequence). V was cut by 1 base and J by 3 bases, with 11 bases left in between. The CDR3 is 15 residues long. The CDR3 sequence: CATSRGTRETDTQYF. DNA for the CDR3: TGTGCCACCAGCAGAGGGACAAGGGAAACAGATACGCAGTATTTT.